These 22 T cell receptor beta chains share one sample of origin, sequenced in a study of beta chain features in type 1 diabetes. Study results and caveats: When Type 1 diabetes patients were examined, their TCRB CDR3s proved moderately but significantly shorter in all four CD4+ subsets.

The authors reverse transcribed all of the isolated RNA, so sequencing captured expressed TCRB transcripts. Clones were read by immunoSEQ multiplex PCR, and TCRdb kept only the in-frame ones, dropping some. The sample yields about 270,000 clones, 13% to 15% seen once. These receptors have no known antigen. Source material: naive CD4+ T cells from blood. All receptors derive from a man aged 25 to 40 with type 1 diabetes.

The chain combines TRBV2 with TRBJ2-3; D perhaps matches TRBD2 (6 bases). V lost 1 base and J 6 bases, leaving 11 bases between the germline ends. From germline, CDR1 is SNHLY and CDR2 FYNNEI. The CDR3 length is 14 residues. This CDR3 is CASSEEGGWDTQYF. The CDR3 DNA reads TGTGCCAGCAGTGAAGAGGGAGGTTGGGATACGCAGTATTTT.

As for this clone: Other DNA sequences in the sample encode the same CDR3. J is TRBJ2-5 and V is TRBV7-3, with 7 nucleotides matching TRBD2. The CDR3 contains 13 residues. Per the germline V gene, CDR1 is SGHTA and CDR2 is FQGTGA. V lost 2 bases, J lost 5 bases, and 2 bases stayed unmatched. CDR3 coding DNA: TGTGCCAGCAGCTTAGGAGCGGGGGAGACCCAGTACTTC. As protein: CASSLGAGETQYF.

This clone turned up a few times. J is TRBJ1-1 and V is TRBV28; 9 bases map to TRBD1. This CDR3 has 15 amino acids. V shed 3 bases, J shed 1 base, and the junction held 3 bases outside the gene matches. The germline V gene encodes CDR1 MDHEN and CDR2 SYDVKM. The CDR3 nucleotides read TGTGCCAGCAGTTTCACGGGACAGGGGAACACTGAAGCTTTCTTT. It translates to CASSFTGQGNTEAFF. The whole variable domain, remainder taken from reference TRBV28 and TRBJ1-1, is DVKVTQSSRYLVKRTGEKVFLECVQDMDHENMFWYRQDPGLGLRLIYFSYDVKMKEKGDIPEGYSVSREKKERFSLILESASTNQTSMYLCASSFTGQGNTEAFFGQGTRLTVV.

The chain carries TRBV30 and TRBJ2-7; 7 nucleotides match TRBD1. The CDR3 extends over 15 amino acids. Germline trimming cut 2 bases from V and 3 bases from J; bases unmatched to any gene: 10. Germline CDR1 and CDR2: GTSNPN and SVGIG (reference sequence). CDR3 sequence reads: CAWSIPGTASYEQYF. DNA for the CDR3: TGTGCCTGGAGTATACCCGGGACAGCTAGCTACGAGCAGTACTTC.

CDR3 nucleotides: TGTGCCAGCAGCGATACAGGGGGCCTCTATGGCTACACCTTC. This codes for CASSDTGGLYGYTF. The chain joins TRBV28 to TRBJ1-2; 9 bases align to TRBD1. Losses at the gene ends were 6 bases for V and 4 bases for J; bases not matched to a gene: 6. CDR3 length equals 14 residues. Germline values: CDR1 MDHEN, CDR2 SYDVKM.

This chain links TRBV7-2 with TRBJ2-1; 8 nucleotides agree with TRBD2. V was clipped by 1 base and J by 8 bases; unmatched bases: 13. Germline V CDR1 and CDR2: SGHTA, FQGNSA. This CDR3 comprises 17 residues. For the CDR3, the DNA is TGTGCCAGCAGCTTAGGGGTCGGGAGGGCCGTACGGCATGAGCAGTTCTTC. Its translation is CASSLGVGRAVRHEQFF.

The chain is built from TRBV18 and TRBJ2-7; the match to TRBD1 covers 11 bases. V shed 6 bases and J 3 bases; nucleotides not matched to a gene: 7. CDR3 length: 15 residues. The germline CDR1 and CDR2 sequences are KGHSH and LQKENI. The CDR3 DNA reads as TGTGCCAGCTCCCCAGGACAGGGGGCAATCTACGAGCAGTACTTC. Its translation is CASSPGQGAIYEQYF.

This clone has a handful of counts. The chain combines TRBV6-4 with TRBJ1-1; TRBD1 agrees at 8 bases. The CDR3 loop spans 13 amino acids. After removal of 5 bases from V and 6 bases from J, the junction contained 5 bases not matched to a gene. Germline-derived CDR1 and CDR2 are MRHNA and SNTAGT. The CDR3 nucleotides are TGTGCCAGCAGTTCGCAGGGGGCCGCTGAAGCTTTCTTT. Protein sequence: CASSSQGAAEAFF.

The rearrangement uses TRBV28 and TRBJ2-7; no clear D gene. The V end was cut by 3 bases, the J end by 0 bases, with 6 bases between. This CDR3 is 13 amino acids long. Germline V CDR1 and CDR2: MDHEN, SYDVKM. In DNA, the CDR3 is TGTGCCAGCAGTTTTCATAGCTCCTACGAGCAGTACTTC. Its translation is CASSFHSSYEQYF.

This clone appeared a few times. The J gene is TRBJ1-1, the V gene TRBV30; D gene unclear. Deletions cut 2 bases from V and 1 base from J, with 11 bases between. CDR1 is GTSNPN and CDR2 is SVGIG in the germline V gene (reference sequence). This CDR3 spans 14 amino acids. The CDR3 DNA reads as TGTGCCTGGAGTATGGAGGTCAAGAACACTGAAGCTTTCTTT. It is translated as CAWSMEVKNTEAFF.

The sample holds a few counts of this clone. J is TRBJ1-4 and V is TRBV7-9, with D possibly TRBD1 on 5 matching bases. The V end was cut by 5 bases, the J end by 8 bases, with 15 bases between. Germline V gene sequence: CDR1 SEHNR, CDR2 FQNEAQ (reference sequence). The CDR3 totals 14 residues. DNA for the CDR3: TGTGCCAGCAGCCCAGGACACAGGATCGAAAAACTGTTTTTT. Its protein product is CASSPGHRIEKLFF.

The gene calls are TRBV2 and TRBJ1-5; D remains unclear. This CDR3 spans 14 amino acids. Germline values: CDR1 SNHLY, CDR2 FYNNEI. V lost 4 bases, J lost 0 bases, and 7 bases lay in between. The CDR3 sequence: CASSVQASNQPQHF. DNA of the CDR3: TGTGCCAGCAGTGTGCAGGCTAGCAATCAGCCCCAGCATTTT. The full variable domain, its missing parts supplied by reference TRBV2 and TRBJ1-5, is EPEVTQTPSHQVTQMGQEVILRCVPISNHLYFYWYRQILGQKVEFLVSFYNNEISEKSEIFDDQFSVERPDGSNFTLKIRSTKLEDSAMYFCASSVQASNQPQHFGDGTRLSIL.

This clone was found a few times. The chain recombines TRBV9 with TRBJ2-5, with D perhaps matching TRBD2 (9 bases). Trimming stripped 0 bases from V and 0 bases from J, with 33 bases between. The CDR3 extends over 23 amino acids. The germline gives CDR1 SGDLS, CDR2 YYNGEE. CDR3: CASSVAPGQGRAGGTLYQETQYF. The CDR3 bases are TGTGCCAGCAGCGTAGCACCCGGACAGGGCCGAGCGGGAGGAACCTTGTACCAAGAGACCCAGTACTTC. Variable domain in full (rest from reference TRBV9 and TRBJ2-5): DSGVTQTPKHLITATGQRVTLRCSPRSGDLSVYWYQQSLDQGLQFLIQYYNGEERAKGNILERFSAQQFPDLHSELNLSSLELGDSALYFCASSVAPGQGRAGGTLYQETQYFGPGTRLLVL.

The chain carries TRBV7-9 and TRBJ1-1, with 11 bases lining up with TRBD1. The length of the CDR3 is 16 residues. Trimming took 5 bases from V and 5 from J; bases not matched to a gene: 10. Germline CDR1 reads SEHNR; CDR2 reads FQNEAQ (reference sequence). This chain's CDR3 is CASSTGTGGGWTEAFF. The CDR3 bases are TGTGCCAGCAGCACCGGGACAGGGGGGGGTTGGACTGAAGCTTTCTTT.

V is TRBV9 and J is TRBJ2-3; TRBD1 might be the D (6 bases). The V gene lost 3 bases and the J gene lost 4 bases, with 15 bases spanning the gap. This CDR3 contains 15 residues. Per the germline V gene, CDR1 is SGDLS and CDR2 is YYNGEE. CDR3 in amino acids: CASSARGGTADTQYF. CDR3 nucleotides: TGTGCCAGCAGCGCCAGAGGGGGAACGGCAGATACGCAGTATTTT.

This chain links TRBV28 with TRBJ2-7; TRBD1 matches at 7 bases. Germline V gene sequence: CDR1 MDHEN, CDR2 SYDVKM. The CDR3 contains 12 residues. The junction had 1 base not matched to a gene; V was cut back by 8 bases and J by 0 bases. CDR3 protein: CASGDSSYEQYF. The CDR3 DNA reads as TGTGCCAGCGGGGACAGCTCCTACGAGCAGTACTTC.

The chain uses TRBV7-2 and TRBJ1-2; TRBD1 matches at 7 bases. The CDR3 length is 14 residues. Germline trimming cut 1 base from V and 5 bases from J; bases unmatched to any gene: 4. Germline CDR1 SGHTA, CDR2 FQGNSA. The CDR3 loop is CASSLGRGKYGYTF. CDR3 sequence (DNA): TGTGCCAGCAGCTTAGGCAGGGGGAAGTATGGCTACACCTTC.

V is TRBV5-4 and J is TRBJ2-7; possible D gene TRBD2, 6 bases. Germline values: CDR1 SGHNT, CDR2 YYREEE (reference sequence). This CDR3 spans 14 amino acids. With 0 bases removed from V and 0 bases from J, the gap between germline ends came to 7 bases. CDR3 bases: TGTGCCAGCAGCTTGGGCGGGGTCTCCTACGAGCAGTACTTC. Encoded protein: CASSLGGVSYEQYF.

The chain links TRBV5-4 to TRBJ1-2, with a possible D match to TRBD1 (5 bases). Germline CDR1 and CDR2: SGHNT and YYREEE (reference sequence). Trimming left V 3 bases short and J 7 bases short, with 19 bases between. This CDR3 is 15 amino acids long. CDR3 residues: CASSYPGAILRGYTF. CDR3 in DNA: TGTGCCAGCAGCTATCCTGGGGCCATTCTACGTGGCTACACCTTC.

The J gene is TRBJ2-1, the V gene TRBV19; D is unclear. The V gene's germline CDR1 is LNHDA and CDR2 SQIVND (reference sequence). The V end lost 9 bases, the J end lost 4 bases, and 13 bases lay between the germline ends. This CDR3 is built from 13 residues. The CDR3 nucleotides are TGTGCCAGCCAGACGACTTATTACAATGAGCAGTTCTTC. As protein: CASQTTYYNEQFF.

This chain connects TRBV6-1 to TRBJ2-7; 8 nucleotides align to TRBD1. From germline, CDR1 is MNHNS and CDR2 SASEGT. Trimming took 7 bases from V and 4 from J; bases not matched to a gene: 9. CDR3 length equals 14 residues. The CDR3 sequence: CASTRGRTGYEQYF. CDR3 DNA: TGTGCCAGCACCCGGGGGCGGACAGGGTACGAGCAGTACTTC.

The chain is built from TRBV4-3 and TRBJ1-5; D call uncertain. Trimming removed 0 bases from V and 4 bases from J, with 7 bases in between. The CDR3 runs 14 residues. Germline V CDR1 and CDR2: LGHNA, YSLEER. The CDR3 loop reads CASSQDYGNQPQHF. In DNA, the CDR3 is TGCGCCAGCAGCCAAGATTACGGGAATCAGCCCCAGCATTTT.